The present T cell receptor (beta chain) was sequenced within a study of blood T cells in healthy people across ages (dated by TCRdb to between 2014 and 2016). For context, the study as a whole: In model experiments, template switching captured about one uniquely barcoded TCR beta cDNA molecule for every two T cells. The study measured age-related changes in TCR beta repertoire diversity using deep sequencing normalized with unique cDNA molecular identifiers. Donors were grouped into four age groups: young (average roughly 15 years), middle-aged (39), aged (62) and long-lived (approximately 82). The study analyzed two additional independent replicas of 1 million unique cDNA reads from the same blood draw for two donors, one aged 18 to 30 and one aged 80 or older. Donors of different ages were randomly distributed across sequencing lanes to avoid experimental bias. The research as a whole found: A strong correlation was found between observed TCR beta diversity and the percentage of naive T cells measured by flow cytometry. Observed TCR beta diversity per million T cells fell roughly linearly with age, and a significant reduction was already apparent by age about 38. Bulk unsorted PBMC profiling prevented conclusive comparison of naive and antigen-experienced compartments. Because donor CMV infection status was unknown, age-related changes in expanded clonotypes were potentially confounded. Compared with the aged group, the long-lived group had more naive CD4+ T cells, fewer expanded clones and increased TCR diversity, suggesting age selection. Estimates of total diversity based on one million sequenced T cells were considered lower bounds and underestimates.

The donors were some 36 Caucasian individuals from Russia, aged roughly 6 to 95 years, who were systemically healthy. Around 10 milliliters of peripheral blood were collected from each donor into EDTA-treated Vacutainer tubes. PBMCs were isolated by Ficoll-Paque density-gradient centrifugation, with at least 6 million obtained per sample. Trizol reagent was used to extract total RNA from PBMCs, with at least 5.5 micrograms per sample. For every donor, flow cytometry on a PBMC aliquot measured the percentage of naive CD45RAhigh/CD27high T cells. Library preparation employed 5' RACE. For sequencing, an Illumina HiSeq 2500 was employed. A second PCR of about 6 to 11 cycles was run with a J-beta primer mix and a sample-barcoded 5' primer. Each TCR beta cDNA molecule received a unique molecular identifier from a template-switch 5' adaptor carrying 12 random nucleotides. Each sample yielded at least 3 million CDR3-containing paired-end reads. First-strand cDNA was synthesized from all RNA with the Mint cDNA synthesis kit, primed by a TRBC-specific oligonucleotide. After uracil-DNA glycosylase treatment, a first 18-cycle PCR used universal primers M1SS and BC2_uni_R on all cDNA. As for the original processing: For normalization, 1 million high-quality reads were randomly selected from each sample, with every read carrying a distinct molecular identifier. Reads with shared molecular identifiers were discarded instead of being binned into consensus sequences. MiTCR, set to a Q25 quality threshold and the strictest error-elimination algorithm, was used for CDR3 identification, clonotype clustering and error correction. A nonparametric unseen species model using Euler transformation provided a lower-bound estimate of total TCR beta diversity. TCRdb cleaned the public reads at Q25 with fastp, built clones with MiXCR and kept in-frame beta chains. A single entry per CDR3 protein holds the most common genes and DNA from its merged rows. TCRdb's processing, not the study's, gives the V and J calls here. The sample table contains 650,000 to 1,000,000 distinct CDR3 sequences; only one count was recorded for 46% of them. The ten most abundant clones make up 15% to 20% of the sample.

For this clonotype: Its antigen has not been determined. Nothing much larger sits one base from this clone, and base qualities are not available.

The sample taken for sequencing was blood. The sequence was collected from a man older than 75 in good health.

The CDR3 in this case is CASSTVQGQTYEQYF. The DNA sequence is as follows: TGTGCCAGCTCAACTGTTCAGGGACAGACCTACGAGCAGTACTTC. The sequence joins TRBV18 to TRBJ2-7, with 7 bases in between that match TRBD1. From the cysteine up to the phenylalanine, the CDR3 has a length of 15 residues. Of the read, only the CDR3 DNA is kept; its 45 bases are in frame from base 1. CDR1 is given as KGHSH and CDR2 as LQKENI, both from the germline V gene. Trimming removed 5 bases from V and 2 bases from J; the gene matches leave 9 bases unexplained.